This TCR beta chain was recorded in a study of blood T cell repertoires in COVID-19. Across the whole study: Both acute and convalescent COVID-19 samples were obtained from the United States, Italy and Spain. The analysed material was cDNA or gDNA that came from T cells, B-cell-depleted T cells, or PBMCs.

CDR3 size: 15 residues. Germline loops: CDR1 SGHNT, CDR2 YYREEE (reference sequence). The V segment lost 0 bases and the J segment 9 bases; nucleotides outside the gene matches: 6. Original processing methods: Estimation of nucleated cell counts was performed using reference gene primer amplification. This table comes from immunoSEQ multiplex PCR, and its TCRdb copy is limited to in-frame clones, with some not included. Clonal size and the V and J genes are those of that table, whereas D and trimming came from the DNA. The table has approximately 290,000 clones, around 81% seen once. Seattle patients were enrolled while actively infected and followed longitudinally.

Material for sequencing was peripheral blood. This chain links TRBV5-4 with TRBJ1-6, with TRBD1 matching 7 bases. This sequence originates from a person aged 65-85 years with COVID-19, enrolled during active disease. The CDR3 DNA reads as TGTGCCAGCAGCTTGGCCGGGACAGAGATTTCACCCCTCCACTTT. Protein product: CASSLAGTEISPLHF.